Listed below are T cell receptor beta chains from one sample, sequenced in a study of CD8 T cells in ankylosing spondylitis. Each CDR3 protein gets one entry after TCRdb re-called the 5' RACE reads with MiXCR. The repertoire holds approximately 45,000 distinct CDR3 sequences, under 4.5% seen once, with around 4.1% in the top ten. The sequenced sample was blood, either unsorted or a sorted T cell fraction (not recorded which). These receptors were collected from a female donor with ankylosing spondylitis or in good health (not recorded which). The CDR3 runs from the conserved cysteine through the conserved F or W. A D gene is named only where the DNA matches it firmly. Clone size is given as once, few or many counts, or a class when the clone is expanded.

clone_size	v_call	d_call	j_call	cdr3_aa	cdr3_nt
many	TRBV9	.	TRBJ2-3	CASSVSRARTDTQYF	TGTGCCAGCAGCGTATCAAGGGCCCGCACAGATACGCAGTATTTT
many	TRBV9	TRBD1	TRBJ2-2	CASSQMTGGWTGELFF	TGTGCCAGCAGCCAAATGACAGGGGGTTGGACCGGGGAGCTGTTTTTT
many	TRBV9	.	TRBJ1-2	CASSARLGSDYGYTF	TGTGCCAGCAGCGCCCGGTTGGGATCGGACTATGGCTACACCTTC
many	TRBV9	.	TRBJ2-7	CASSVAETGRAHEQYF	TGTGCCAGCAGCGTAGCCGAGACGGGCAGGGCCCACGAGCAGTACTTC
many	TRBV9	.	TRBJ2-3	CASSENGVDTQYF	TGTGCCAGCAGCGAGAATGGGGTAGATACGCAGTATTTT
many	TRBV9	TRBD2	TRBJ2-7	CASSAPTRSGGASEQYF	TGTGCCAGCAGCGCCCCCACCAGAAGCGGGGGGGCAAGTGAGCAGTACTTC
many	TRBV9	TRBD1	TRBJ2-3	CASSGTGHRTDTQYF	TGTGCCAGCAGCGGGACAGGCCACCGCACAGATACGCAGTATTTT
many	TRBV10-3	.	TRBJ2-7	CTISSTRESGTHRSYEQYF	TGTACCATCAGTTCTACCCGCGAATCTGGGACTCACCGTTCCTACGAGCAGTACTTC
medium-sized	TRBV9	.	TRBJ2-7	CASSVQAGTHEQYF	TGTGCCAGCAGCGTACAGGCAGGGACCCACGAGCAGTACTTC
many	TRBV9	TRBD1	TRBJ1-3	CASSTGQGRGNTIYF	TGTGCCAGCAGCACCGGACAGGGGAGGGGAAACACCATATATTTT